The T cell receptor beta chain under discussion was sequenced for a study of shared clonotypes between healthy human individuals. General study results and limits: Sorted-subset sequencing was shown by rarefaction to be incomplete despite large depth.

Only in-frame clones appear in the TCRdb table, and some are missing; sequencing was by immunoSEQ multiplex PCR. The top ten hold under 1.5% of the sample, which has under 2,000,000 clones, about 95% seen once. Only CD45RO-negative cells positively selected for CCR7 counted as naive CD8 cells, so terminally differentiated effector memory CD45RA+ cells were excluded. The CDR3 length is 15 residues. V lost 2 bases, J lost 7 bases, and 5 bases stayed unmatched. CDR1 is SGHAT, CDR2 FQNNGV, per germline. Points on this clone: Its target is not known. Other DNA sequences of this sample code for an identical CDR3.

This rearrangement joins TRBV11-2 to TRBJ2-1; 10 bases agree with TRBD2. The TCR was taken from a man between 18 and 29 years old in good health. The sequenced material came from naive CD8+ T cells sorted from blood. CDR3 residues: CASSLSGGALNEQFF. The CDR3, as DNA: TGTGCCAGCAGCTTAAGCGGGGGGGCCTTAAATGAGCAGTTCTTC.